This T cell receptor (beta chain) was sequenced in a study of cytomegalovirus exposure and HLA in healthy donors. At the level of the study: A later analysis reported the same platform for the approximately 110 validation repertoires and the 500 to 750 first-cohort repertoires. General study points: Many donors shared some public TCRs, even though most TCR sequences were rare.

A note on this clone: Antigen: not known.

The germline CDR1 and CDR2 sequences are MNHNS and SASEGT. With 3 bases clipped from V and 1 base from J, the junction kept 8 bases outside the gene matches. There are 16 residues in the CDR3. Assay used: immunoSEQ multiplex PCR; TCRdb lists only in-frame clones, some missing. In the table there are over 200,000 clones, around 90% of which are singletons. The approximately 120-subject validation cohort, separate from the approximately 670-subject first cohort, included the donors. V usage is TRBV6-1 and J usage is TRBJ2-5; TRBD1 agrees at 7 bases. The receptor was isolated from a woman under 30 in good health and CMV-seronegative. Sequencing was done on a sample of PBMCs. CDR3 sequence (DNA): TGTGCCAGCAGTGATCCTTTTAGGGACAGCCAAGAGACCCAGTACTTC. This codes for CASSDPFRDSQETQYF.